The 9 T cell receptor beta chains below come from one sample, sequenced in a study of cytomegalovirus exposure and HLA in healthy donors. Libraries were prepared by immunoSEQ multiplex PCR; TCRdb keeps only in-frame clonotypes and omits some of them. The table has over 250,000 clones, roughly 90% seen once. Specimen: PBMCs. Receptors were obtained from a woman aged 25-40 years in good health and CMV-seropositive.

Here the CDR3 reads CASSQDRGPGTEAFF. The CDR3 DNA is TGCGCCAGCAGCCAAGACAGGGGCCCCGGCACTGAAGCTTTCTTT. The chain joins TRBV4-1 to TRBJ1-1; weak D call: TRBD1 (6 bases). The germline CDR1 and CDR2 sequences are MGHRA and YSYEKL. The CDR3 is made up of 15 amino acids. The V end was cut by 0 bases, the J end by 4 bases, with 12 bases between.

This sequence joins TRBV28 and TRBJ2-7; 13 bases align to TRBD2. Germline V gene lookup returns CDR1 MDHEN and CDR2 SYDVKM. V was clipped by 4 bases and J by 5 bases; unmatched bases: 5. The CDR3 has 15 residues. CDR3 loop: CASSSTSGRAHEQYF. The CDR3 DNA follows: TGTGCCAGCAGTTCTACTAGCGGGAGGGCTCACGAGCAGTACTTC.

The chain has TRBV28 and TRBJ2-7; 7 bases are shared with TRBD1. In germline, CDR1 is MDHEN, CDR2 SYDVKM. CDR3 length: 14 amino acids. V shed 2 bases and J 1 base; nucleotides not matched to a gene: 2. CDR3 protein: CASSLETGSYEQYF. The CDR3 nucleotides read TGTGCCAGCAGTTTAGAGACAGGGTCCTACGAGCAGTACTTC.

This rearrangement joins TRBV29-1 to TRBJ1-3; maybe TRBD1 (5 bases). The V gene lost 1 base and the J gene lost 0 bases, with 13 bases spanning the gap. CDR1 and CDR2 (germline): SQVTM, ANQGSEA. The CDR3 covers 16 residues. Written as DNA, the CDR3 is TGCAGCGTTGAAGGTGCCGACAGCTTCTCTGGAAACACCATATATTTT. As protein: CSVEGADSFSGNTIYF.

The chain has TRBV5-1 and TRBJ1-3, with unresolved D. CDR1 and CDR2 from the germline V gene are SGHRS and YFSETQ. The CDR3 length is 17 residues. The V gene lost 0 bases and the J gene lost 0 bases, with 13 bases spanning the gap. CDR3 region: CASSLAGGGYSGNTIYF. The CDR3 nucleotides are TGCGCCAGCAGCTTGGCCGGCGGCGGTTACTCTGGAAACACCATATATTTT.

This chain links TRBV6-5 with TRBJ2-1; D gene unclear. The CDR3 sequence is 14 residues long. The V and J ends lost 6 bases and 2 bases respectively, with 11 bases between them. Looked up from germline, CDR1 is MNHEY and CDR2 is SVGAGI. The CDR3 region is CASSSDGPYNEQFF. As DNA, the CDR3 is TGTGCCAGCAGCTCGGACGGCCCCTACAATGAGCAGTTCTTC.

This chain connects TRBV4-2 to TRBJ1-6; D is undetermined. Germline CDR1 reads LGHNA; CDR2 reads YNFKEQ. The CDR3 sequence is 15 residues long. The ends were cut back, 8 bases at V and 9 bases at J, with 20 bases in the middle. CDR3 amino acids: CASAPRRALGSPLHF. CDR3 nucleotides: TGTGCCAGCGCCCCCCGAAGGGCCTTAGGTTCACCCCTCCACTTT.

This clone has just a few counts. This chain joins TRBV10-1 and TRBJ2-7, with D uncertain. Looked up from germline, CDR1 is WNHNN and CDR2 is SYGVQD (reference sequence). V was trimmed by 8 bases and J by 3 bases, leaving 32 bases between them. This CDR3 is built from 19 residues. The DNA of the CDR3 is TGCGCCAGCGTGCCTCCTATTGGGCAGCCAGGAAGGTATGACTACGAGCAGTACTTC. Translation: CASVPPIGQPGRYDYEQYF.

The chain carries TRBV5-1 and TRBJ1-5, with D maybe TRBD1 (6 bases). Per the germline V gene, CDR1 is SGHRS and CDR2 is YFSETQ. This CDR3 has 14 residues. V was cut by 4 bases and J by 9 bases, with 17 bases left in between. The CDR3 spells CASSPTRGAGPQHF. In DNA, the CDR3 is TGCGCCAGCAGCCCTACACGGGGGGCAGGGCCCCAGCATTTT. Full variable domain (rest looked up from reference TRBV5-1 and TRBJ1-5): KAGVTQTPRYLIKTRGQQVTLSCSPISGHRSVSWYQQTPGQGLQFLFEYFSETQRNKGNFPGRFSGRQFSNSRSEMNVSTLELGDSALYLCASSPTRGAGPQHFGDGTRLSIL.